This T cell receptor (beta chain) comes out of a study of control samples from healthy donors and cancer patients. Only in-frame clones appear in the TCRdb table, and some are missing; sequencing was by immunoSEQ multiplex PCR. This table holds 400,000 to 450,000 clones, 80% to 95% found once. The source is a man between 35 and 55 years old with head and neck cancer. Sequencing was carried out using PBMCs.

The CDR3 sequence is CASSLRQVFKFF. CDR3 nucleotides: TGTGCCAGCAGCCTTCGACAGGTTTTTAAGTTCTTC. The V call is TRBV3-1 (or the pseudogene TRBV3-2), the J call TRBJ2-1; D might be TRBD1 (6 bases). The germline V and J ends were trimmed by 4 bases and 14 bases, with 15 bases remaining between them. The CDR3 extends over 12 amino acids. Germline V gives CDR1 LGHDT, CDR2 YNNKEL (reference sequence).